A selection of T cell receptor beta chains follows, all from one sample in a study of identical twins. A single record per CDR3 protein comes from TCRdb applying MiXCR to the 5' RACE reads. The table includes 400,000 to 500,000 distinct CDR3 sequences, less than 20% detected once. Sequencing used naive T cells sorted from blood. The receptors derive from a man aged 50-59 years in good health. CDR3s include the opening cysteine and the closing phenylalanine or tryptophan. A D gene is named only where the DNA matches it firmly. Clone size appears in some rows only: once, few, many, or a class for an expanded clone.

j_call | v_call | d_call | clone_size | cdr3_aa | cdr3_nt
TRBJ2-2 | TRBV2 | TRBD1 | many | CASSEPGGNTGELFF | TGTGCCAGCAGTGAACCAGGGGGCAACACCGGGGAGCTGTTTTTT
TRBJ1-3 | TRBV5-5 | . | . | CASSSLRGNTIYF | TGTGCCAGCAGCTCCCTTCGGGGCAACACCATATATTTT
TRBJ1-1 | TRBV18 | . | . | CASSRTALNTEAFF | TGTGCCAGCTCAAGGACAGCTTTGAACACTGAAGCTTTCTTT
TRBJ1-2 | TRBV6-5 | . | few | CASSSPPGRSYGYTF | TGTGCCAGCAGTTCCCCTCCGGGACGGTCGTATGGCTACACCTTC
TRBJ2-2 | TRBV5-1 | TRBD1 | . | CASGLPGQGIGELFF | TGCGCCAGCGGACTGCCGGGACAGGGGATCGGGGAGCTGTTTTTT
TRBJ1-4 | TRBV4-3 | . | . | CASSQEPDSPHEKLFF | TGCGCCAGCAGCCAAGAGCCCGACAGCCCTCATGAAAAACTGTTTTTT
TRBJ1-1 | TRBV6-2/TRBV6-3 | . | . | CASRTGWGVNTEAFF | TGTGCCAGCAGGACAGGCTGGGGGGTCAACACTGAAGCTTTCTTT
TRBJ1-2 | TRBV4-3 | . | few | CASSQKDTNYGYTF | TGCGCCAGCAGCCAGAAGGACACTAACTATGGCTACACCTTC
TRBJ2-3 | TRBV19 | TRBD2 | . | CASSRSGGVLRTDTQYF | TGTGCCAGTAGTAGGAGCGGGGGGGTCCTCCGCACAGATACGCAGTATTTT
TRBJ1-1 | TRBV27 | . | . | CASAEGGSTEAFF | TGTGCCAGCGCCGAGGGGGGGAGCACTGAAGCTTTCTTT
TRBJ2-7 | TRBV29-1 | TRBD1 | few | CSVGGTGVYEQYF | TGCAGCGTTGGGGGGACAGGGGTCTACGAGCAGTACTTC
TRBJ2-5 | TRBV4-1 | TRBD2 | . | CASSGRTSGVKTQYF | TGCGCCAGCAGCGGACGGACTAGCGGGGTGAAGACCCAGTACTTC
TRBJ2-7 | TRBV28 | . | once | CASRRQGGQYF | TGTGCCAGCAGAAGACAGGGAGGGCAGTACTTC
TRBJ1-1 | TRBV20-1 | TRBD1 | . | CSARETGGGFTEAFF | TGCAGTGCTAGAGAGACAGGGGGCGGATTCACTGAAGCTTTCTTT
TRBJ2-2 | TRBV29-1 | . | few | CSVSGGSGTGELFF | TGCAGCGTTTCTGGGGGATCCGGGACCGGGGAGCTGTTTTTT
TRBJ2-1 | TRBV11-2 | . | many | CASSPRGPGSYNEQFF | TGTGCCAGCAGCCCCCGGGGCCCGGGATCCTACAATGAGCAGTTCTTC
TRBJ1-2 | TRBV27 | . | many | CASSLSPNYGYTF | TGTGCCAGCAGTTTATCTCCTAACTATGGCTACACCTTC
TRBJ2-2 | TRBV5-1 | . | many | CASSPQAGGAGELFF | TGCGCCAGCAGCCCACAAGCCGGGGGAGCCGGGGAGCTGTTTTTT
TRBJ1-4 | TRBV6-5 | . | many | CASSYSQVGGEKLFF | TGTGCCAGCAGTTACTCGCAGGTCGGGGGGGAAAAACTGTTTTTT
TRBJ2-7 | TRBV5-1 | TRBD1 | many | CASSQDRGITYEQYF | TGCGCCAGCAGCCAAGACAGGGGGATAACCTACGAGCAGTACTTC
TRBJ2-4 | TRBV5-4 | . | few | CASSPDSGSKNIQYF | TGTGCCAGCAGCCCTGATTCAGGGTCCAAAAACATTCAGTACTTC
TRBJ2-4 | TRBV12-3/TRBV12-4 | . | few | CASSPPSVPAKNIQYF | TGTGCCAGCAGTCCCCCTTCCGTCCCAGCCAAAAACATTCAGTACTTC
TRBJ1-2 | TRBV27 | . | . | CASSLTGADYGYTF | TGTGCCAGCAGTTTAACGGGGGCGGACTATGGCTACACCTTC
TRBJ1-6 | TRBV27 | . | . | CASRVEGSPLHF | TGTGCCAGCAGGGTAGAGGGGTCACCCCTCCACTTT
TRBJ1-1 | TRBV15 | . | . | CATSSEVGEAFF | TGTGCCACCAGCAGTGAAGTCGGCGAAGCTTTCTTT
TRBJ2-2 | TRBV20-1 | TRBD2 | few | CSARDFERELTGELFF | TGCAGTGCTAGAGATTTCGAGCGGGAGCTCACCGGGGAGCTGTTTTTT
TRBJ2-5 | TRBV5-1 | TRBD1 | few | CASSSGQEETQYF | TGCGCCAGCAGTTCTGGACAGGAAGAGACCCAGTACTTC
TRBJ1-6 | TRBV4-2 | . | . | CASSQDAGFNSPLHF | TGTGCCAGCAGCCAAGATGCAGGGTTTAATTCACCCCTCCACTTT
TRBJ1-1 | TRBV11-2 | . | many | CASSLALSTEAFF | TGTGCCAGCAGCTTAGCGTTATCCACTGAAGCTTTCTTT
TRBJ1-6 | TRBV4-3 | . | . | CASSQGQANSPLHF | TGCGCCAGCAGCCAAGGACAGGCCAATTCACCCCTCCACTTT
TRBJ2-2 | TRBV4-3 | TRBD2 | few | CASSQGLAGEITGELFF | TGCGCCAGCAGCCAGGGACTAGCGGGAGAAATTACCGGGGAGCTGTTTTTT
TRBJ2-7 | TRBV20-1 | . | many | CSAVRGQLSYEQYF | TGCAGTGCGGTTCGGGGCCAACTCTCCTACGAGCAGTACTTC
TRBJ2-7 | TRBV19 | TRBD2 | . | CASSVRGTSSYEQYF | TGTGCCAGTAGTGTCCGGGGGACTAGCTCCTACGAGCAGTACTTC
TRBJ2-7 | TRBV20-1 | . | many | CSARRDISYEQYF | TGCAGTGCTAGAAGGGACATTTCCTACGAGCAGTACTTC
TRBJ2-7 | TRBV5-6 | TRBD2 | . | CASSSPGGTSYEQYF | TGTGCCAGCAGCTCGCCGGGGGGGACCTCCTACGAGCAGTACTTC
TRBJ1-1 | TRBV7-6 | . | . | CASSFRQGRNLEAFF | TGTGCCAGCAGCTTCCGGCAGGGGAGGAATCTTGAAGCTTTCTTT
TRBJ2-3 | TRBV20-1 | . | . | CSARDFGRGADTQYF | TGCAGTGCTAGAGATTTCGGGAGAGGTGCAGATACGCAGTATTTT
TRBJ2-3 | TRBV18 | TRBD2 | . | CASSGAGASTDTQYF | TGTGCCAGCTCAGGTGCGGGAGCTAGCACAGATACGCAGTATTTT
TRBJ1-1 | TRBV6-6 | . | . | CASSYSTGTEAFF | TGTGCCAGCAGTTACTCGACGGGGACTGAAGCTTTCTTT
TRBJ2-5 | TRBV19 | TRBD2 | few | CASSMASGSQETQYF | TGTGCCAGTAGTATGGCTAGCGGAAGCCAAGAGACCCAGTACTTC
TRBJ1-2 | TRBV12-3/TRBV12-4 | . | few | CASRKTENYGYTF | TGTGCCAGCAGGAAGACTGAGAACTATGGCTACACCTTC
TRBJ2-1 | TRBV5-1 | . | . | CASSVGRGNEQFF | TGCGCCAGCAGCGTTGGTAGGGGTAATGAGCAGTTCTTC
TRBJ2-3 | TRBV4-2 | TRBD2 | . | CASSPTGGGPDTQYF | TGTGCCAGCAGCCCGACCGGGGGGGGCCCTGATACGCAGTATTTT
TRBJ2-1 | TRBV9 | TRBD2 | few | CASSGTSGSVNEQFF | TGTGCCAGCAGCGGGACTAGCGGGAGTGTCAATGAGCAGTTCTTC
TRBJ2-7 | TRBV4-3 | TRBD2 | . | CASSQEPSGTDGSYEQYF | TGCGCCAGCAGCCAAGAACCGAGCGGGACGGATGGGTCCTACGAGCAGTACTTC
TRBJ2-5 | TRBV9 | . | . | CASSVEGGETQYF | TGTGCCAGCAGCGTAGAGGGCGGGGAGACCCAGTACTTC
TRBJ2-5 | TRBV20-1 | . | many | CSARGLGRATEQETQYF | TGCAGTGCTAGAGGACTCGGCCGTGCCACTGAACAAGAGACCCAGTACTTC
TRBJ1-3 | TRBV2 | TRBD1 | . | CASSEGTGNSGNTIYF | TGTGCCAGCAGTGAAGGGACAGGGAACTCTGGAAACACCATATATTTT
TRBJ2-1 | TRBV27 | . | . | CASSLTLTYNEQFF | TGTGCCAGCAGTTTGACGCTAACCTACAATGAGCAGTTCTTC
TRBJ2-6 | TRBV4-3 | TRBD2 | . | CASSQELAGGYSGANVLTF | TGCGCCAGCAGCCAGGAACTAGCGGGAGGATACTCTGGGGCCAACGTCCTGACTTTC
TRBJ2-1 | TRBV5-1 | . | few | CASSRAGLYNEQFF | TGCGCCAGCAGTAGGGCGGGCCTATACAATGAGCAGTTCTTC
TRBJ1-6 | TRBV7-9 | . | . | CASSSSGGGNNSPLHF | TGTGCCAGCAGCTCGAGCGGGGGTGGTAATAATTCACCCCTCCACTTT
TRBJ2-2 | TRBV12-3/TRBV12-4 | TRBD1 | many | CASSVQGAGNTGELFF | TGTGCCAGCAGTGTACAGGGGGCAGGGAACACCGGGGAGCTGTTTTTT
TRBJ1-1 | TRBV5-1 | TRBD1 | many | CASSEGQGGMNTEAFF | TGCGCCAGCAGCGAGGGACAGGGAGGAATGAACACTGAAGCTTTCTTT